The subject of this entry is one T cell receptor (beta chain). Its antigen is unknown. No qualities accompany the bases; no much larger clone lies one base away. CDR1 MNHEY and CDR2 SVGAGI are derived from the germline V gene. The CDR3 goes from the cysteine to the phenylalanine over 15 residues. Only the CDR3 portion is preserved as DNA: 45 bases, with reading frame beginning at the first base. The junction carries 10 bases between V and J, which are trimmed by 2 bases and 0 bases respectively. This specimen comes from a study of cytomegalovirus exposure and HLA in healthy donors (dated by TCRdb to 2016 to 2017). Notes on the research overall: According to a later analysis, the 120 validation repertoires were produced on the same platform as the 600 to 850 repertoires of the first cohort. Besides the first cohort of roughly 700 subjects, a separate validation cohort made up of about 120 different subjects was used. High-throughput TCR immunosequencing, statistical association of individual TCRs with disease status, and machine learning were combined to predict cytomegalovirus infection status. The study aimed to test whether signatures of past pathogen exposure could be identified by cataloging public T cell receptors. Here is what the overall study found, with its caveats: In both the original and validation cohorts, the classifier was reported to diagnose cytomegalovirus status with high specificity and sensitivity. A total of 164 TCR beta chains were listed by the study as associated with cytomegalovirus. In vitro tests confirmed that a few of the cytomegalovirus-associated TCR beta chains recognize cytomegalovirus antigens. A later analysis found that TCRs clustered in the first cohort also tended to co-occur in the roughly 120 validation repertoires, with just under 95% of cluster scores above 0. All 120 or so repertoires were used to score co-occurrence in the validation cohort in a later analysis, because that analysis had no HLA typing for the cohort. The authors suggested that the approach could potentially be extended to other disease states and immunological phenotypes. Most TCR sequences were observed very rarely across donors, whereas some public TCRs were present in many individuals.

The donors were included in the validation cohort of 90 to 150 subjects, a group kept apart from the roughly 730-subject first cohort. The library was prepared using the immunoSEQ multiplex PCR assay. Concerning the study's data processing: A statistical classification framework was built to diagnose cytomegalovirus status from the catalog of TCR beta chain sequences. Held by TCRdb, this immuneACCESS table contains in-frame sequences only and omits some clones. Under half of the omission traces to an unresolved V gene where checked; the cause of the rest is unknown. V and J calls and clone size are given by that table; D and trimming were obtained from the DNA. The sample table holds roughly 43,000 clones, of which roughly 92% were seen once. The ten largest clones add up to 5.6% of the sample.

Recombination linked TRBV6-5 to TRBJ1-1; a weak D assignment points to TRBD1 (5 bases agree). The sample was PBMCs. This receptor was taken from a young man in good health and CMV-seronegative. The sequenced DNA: TGTGCCAGCAGTTACCAGCGGGGCCTGAACACTGAAGCTTTCTTT. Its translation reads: CASSYQRGLNTEAFF.